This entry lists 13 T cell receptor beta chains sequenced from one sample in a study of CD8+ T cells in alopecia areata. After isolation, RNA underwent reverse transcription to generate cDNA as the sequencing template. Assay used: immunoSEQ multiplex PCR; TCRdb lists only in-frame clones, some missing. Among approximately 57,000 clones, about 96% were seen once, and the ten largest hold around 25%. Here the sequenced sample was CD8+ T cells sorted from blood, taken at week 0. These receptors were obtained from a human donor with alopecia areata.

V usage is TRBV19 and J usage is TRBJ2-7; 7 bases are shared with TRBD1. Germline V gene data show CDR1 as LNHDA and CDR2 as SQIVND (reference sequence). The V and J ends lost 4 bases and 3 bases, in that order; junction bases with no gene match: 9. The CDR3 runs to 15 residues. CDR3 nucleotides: TGTGCCAGTAGTAAACGACAGGGTTCCAACTACGAGCAGTACTTC. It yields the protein CASSKRQGSNYEQYF.

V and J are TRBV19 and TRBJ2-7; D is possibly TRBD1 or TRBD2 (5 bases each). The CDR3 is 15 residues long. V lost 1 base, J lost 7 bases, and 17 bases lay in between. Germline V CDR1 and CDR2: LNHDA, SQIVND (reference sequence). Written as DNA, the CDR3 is TGTGCCAGTAGTATAGCCCCGGGACCGTCTTATGAGCAGTACTTC. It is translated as CASSIAPGPSYEQYF.

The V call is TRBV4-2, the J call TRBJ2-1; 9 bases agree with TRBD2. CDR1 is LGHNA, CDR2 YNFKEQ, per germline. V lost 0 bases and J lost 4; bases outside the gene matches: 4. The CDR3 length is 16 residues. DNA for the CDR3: TGTGCCAGCAGCCAAGAATTAACTAGCGGGTACAATGAGCAGTTCTTC. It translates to CASSQELTSGYNEQFF.

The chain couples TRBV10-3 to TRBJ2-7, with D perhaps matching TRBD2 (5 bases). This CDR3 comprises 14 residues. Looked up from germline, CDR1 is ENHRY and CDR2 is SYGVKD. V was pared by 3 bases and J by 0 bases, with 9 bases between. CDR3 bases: TGTGCCATCAGTGACCGCGGGTTCTCCTACGAGCAGTACTTC. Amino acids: CAISDRGFSYEQYF.

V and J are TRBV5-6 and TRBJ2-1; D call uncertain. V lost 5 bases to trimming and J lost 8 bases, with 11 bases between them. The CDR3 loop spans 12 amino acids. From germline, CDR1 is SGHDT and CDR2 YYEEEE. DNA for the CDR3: TGTGCCAGCAGGTCCGGGTTAGATGAGCAGTTCTTC. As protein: CASRSGLDEQFF.

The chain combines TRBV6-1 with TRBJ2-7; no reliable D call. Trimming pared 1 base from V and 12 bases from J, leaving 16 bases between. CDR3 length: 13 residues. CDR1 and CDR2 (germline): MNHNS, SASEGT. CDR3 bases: TGTGCCAGCAGTGAAGTTCCGCTGGAGATCGTGTACTTC. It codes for CASSEVPLEIVYF.

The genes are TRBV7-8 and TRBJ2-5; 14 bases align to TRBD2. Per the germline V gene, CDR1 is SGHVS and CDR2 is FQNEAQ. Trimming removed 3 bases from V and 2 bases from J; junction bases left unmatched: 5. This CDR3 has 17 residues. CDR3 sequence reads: CASSFRLAGGLQETQYF. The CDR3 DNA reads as TGTGCCAGCAGCTTTAGACTAGCGGGGGGGCTACAAGAGACCCAGTACTTC.

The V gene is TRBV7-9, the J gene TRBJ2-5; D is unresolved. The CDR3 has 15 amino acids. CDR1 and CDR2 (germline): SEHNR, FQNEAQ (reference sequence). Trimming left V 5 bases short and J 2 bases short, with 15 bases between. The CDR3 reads CASSPRMMVQETQYF. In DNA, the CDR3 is TGTGCCAGCAGCCCCAGGATGATGGTTCAAGAGACCCAGTACTTC.

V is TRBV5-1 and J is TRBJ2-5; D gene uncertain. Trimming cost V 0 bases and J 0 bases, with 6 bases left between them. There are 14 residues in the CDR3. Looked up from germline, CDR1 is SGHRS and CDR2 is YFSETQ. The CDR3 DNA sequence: TGCGCCAGCAGCTTGGGGTTAAACCAAGAGACCCAGTACTTC. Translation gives CASSLGLNQETQYF. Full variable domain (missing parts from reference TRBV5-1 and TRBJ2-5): KAGVTQTPRYLIKTRGQQVTLSCSPISGHRSVSWYQQTPGQGLQFLFEYFSETQRNKGNFPGRFSGRQFSNSRSEMNVSTLELGDSALYLCASSLGLNQETQYFGPGTRLLVL.

The CDR3 loop reads CASSQTPTGGNQPQHF. The CDR3 bases are TGCGCCAGCAGCCAAACCCCGACAGGGGGCAATCAGCCCCAGCATTTT. The chain is built from TRBV4-1 and TRBJ1-5; TRBD1 matches 8 bases. Germline V gives CDR1 MGHRA, CDR2 YSYEKL. The CDR3 runs 16 residues. With 2 bases clipped from V and 2 bases from J, the junction kept 5 bases outside the gene matches.

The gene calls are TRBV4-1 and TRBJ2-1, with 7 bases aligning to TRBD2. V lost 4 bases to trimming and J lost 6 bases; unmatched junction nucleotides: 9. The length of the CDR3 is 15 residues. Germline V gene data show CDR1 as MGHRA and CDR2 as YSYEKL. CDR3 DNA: TGCGCCAGCAGCCCACCTGGGGGGGGATCCAATGAGCAGTTCTTC. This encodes CASSPPGGGSNEQFF.

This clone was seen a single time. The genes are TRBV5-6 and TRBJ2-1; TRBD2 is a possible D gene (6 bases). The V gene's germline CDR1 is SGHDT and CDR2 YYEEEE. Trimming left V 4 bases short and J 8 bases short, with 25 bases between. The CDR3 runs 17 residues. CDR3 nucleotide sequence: TGTGCCAGCAGCACCAGTACTAGATTCGGGGGTGGGGATGAGCAGTTCTTC. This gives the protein CASSTSTRFGGGDEQFF.

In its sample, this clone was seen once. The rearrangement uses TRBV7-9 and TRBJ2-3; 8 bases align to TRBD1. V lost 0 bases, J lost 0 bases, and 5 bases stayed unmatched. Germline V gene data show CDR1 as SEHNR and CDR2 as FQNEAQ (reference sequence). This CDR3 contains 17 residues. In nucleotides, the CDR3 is TGTGCCAGCAGCTTAGCTCCAGGGGGCATGAGCACAGATACGCAGTATTTT. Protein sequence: CASSLAPGGMSTDTQYF.